The clone carrying this TCR beta chain was detected only a few times. In the original processing: Reference gene primer amplification in the assay estimated nucleated cell counts. The method was immunoSEQ multiplex PCR; TCRdb's version includes in-frame clones alone and lacks a portion of them. The V and J calls and clone size are taken from that table; D and trimming were inferred from the DNA. The sample includes roughly 97,000 clones, more than 75% seen only once; the top ten take about 6.5%. The data originate from a study of blood T cell repertoires in COVID-19. Study context: Samples came from the United States, Italy and Spain, spanning acute and convalescent COVID-19.

CDR1 MDHEN and CDR2 SYDVKM come from the germline V gene. The CDR3 loop spans 16 amino acids. The V gene end was trimmed by 4 bases and the J gene end by 7 bases; junction bases not matched to a gene: 9. The chain carries TRBV28 and TRBJ1-6; TRBD1 matches 8 bases. This TCR derives from a man aged 70-80 years with acute or convalescent COVID-19. The sequenced sample consisted of peripheral blood. The CDR3 nucleotides read TGTGCCAGCAGTTCCGACCAGGGGGCCGACAATTCACCCCTCCACTTT. As protein: CASSSDQGADNSPLHF.